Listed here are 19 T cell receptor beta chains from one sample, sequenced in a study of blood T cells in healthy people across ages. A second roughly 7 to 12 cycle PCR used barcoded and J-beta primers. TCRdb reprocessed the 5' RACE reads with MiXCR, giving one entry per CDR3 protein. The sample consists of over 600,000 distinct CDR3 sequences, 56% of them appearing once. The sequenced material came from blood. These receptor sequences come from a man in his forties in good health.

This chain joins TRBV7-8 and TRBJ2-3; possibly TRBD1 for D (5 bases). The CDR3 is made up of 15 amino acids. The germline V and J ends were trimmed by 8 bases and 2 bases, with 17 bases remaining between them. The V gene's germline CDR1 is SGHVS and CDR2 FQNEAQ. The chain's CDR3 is CASGPGRGDTDTQYF. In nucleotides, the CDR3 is TGTGCCAGCGGCCCCGGAAGGGGCGACACAGATACGCAGTATTTT.

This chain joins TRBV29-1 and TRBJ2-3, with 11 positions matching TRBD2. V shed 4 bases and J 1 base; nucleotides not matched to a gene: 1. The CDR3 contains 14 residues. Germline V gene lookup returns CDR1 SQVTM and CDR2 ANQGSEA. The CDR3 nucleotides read TGCAGCGTTGGACTAGCGGGGCGCACAGATACGCAGTATTTT. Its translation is CSVGLAGRTDTQYF.

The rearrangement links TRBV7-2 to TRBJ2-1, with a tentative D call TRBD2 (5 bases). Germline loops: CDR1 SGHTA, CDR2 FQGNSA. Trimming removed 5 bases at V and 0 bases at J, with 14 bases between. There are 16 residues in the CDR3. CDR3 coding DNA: TGTGCCAGCAGCCCGCAGGAGGAAAGCTCCTACAATGAGCAGTTCTTC. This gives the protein CASSPQEESSYNEQFF.

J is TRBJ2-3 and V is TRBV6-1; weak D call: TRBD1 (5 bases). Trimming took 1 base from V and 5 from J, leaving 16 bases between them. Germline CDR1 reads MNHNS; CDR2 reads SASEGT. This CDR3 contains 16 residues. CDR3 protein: CASSEGTLDHRDTQYF. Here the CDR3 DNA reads TGTGCCAGCAGTGAAGGGACACTTGACCACCGAGATACGCAGTATTTT.

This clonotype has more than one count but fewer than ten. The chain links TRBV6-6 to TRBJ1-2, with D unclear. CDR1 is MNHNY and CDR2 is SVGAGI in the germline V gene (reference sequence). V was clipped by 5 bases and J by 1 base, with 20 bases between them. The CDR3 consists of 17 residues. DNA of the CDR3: TGTGCCAGCAGTCGCTCAACAATGGCGGGAATTAACTATGGCTACACCTTC. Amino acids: CASSRSTMAGINYGYTF.

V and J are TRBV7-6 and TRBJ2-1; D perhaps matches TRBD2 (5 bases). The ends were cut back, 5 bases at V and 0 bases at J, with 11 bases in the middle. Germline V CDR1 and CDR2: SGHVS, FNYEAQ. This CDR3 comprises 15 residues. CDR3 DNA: TGTGCCAGCAGCCCGGAGGTGGCCTCCTACAATGAGCAGTTCTTC. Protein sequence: CASSPEVASYNEQFF.

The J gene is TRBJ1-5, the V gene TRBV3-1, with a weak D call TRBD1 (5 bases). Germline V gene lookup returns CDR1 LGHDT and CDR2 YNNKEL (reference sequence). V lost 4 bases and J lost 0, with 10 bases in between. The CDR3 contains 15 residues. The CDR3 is CASSPSTGSNQPQHF. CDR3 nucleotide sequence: TGTGCCAGCAGCCCTTCTACAGGTAGCAATCAGCCCCAGCATTTT.

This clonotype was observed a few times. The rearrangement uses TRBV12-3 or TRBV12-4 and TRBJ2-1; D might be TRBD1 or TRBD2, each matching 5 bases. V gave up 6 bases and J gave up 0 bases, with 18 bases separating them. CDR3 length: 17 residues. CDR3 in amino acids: CASSPGRGANSYNEQFF. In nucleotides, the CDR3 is TGTGCCAGCAGCCCGGGGAGAGGGGCAAACTCCTACAATGAGCAGTTCTTC.

The CDR3 coding sequence is TGTGCCAGCAAAGGGACTAGCGCCACAGATACGCAGTATTTT. This translates into CASKGTSATDTQYF. The chain joins TRBV12-3 or TRBV12-4 to TRBJ2-3; TRBD2 aligns across 10 bases. Trimming took 7 bases from V and 2 from J; bases not matched to a gene: 3. The CDR3 totals 14 residues.

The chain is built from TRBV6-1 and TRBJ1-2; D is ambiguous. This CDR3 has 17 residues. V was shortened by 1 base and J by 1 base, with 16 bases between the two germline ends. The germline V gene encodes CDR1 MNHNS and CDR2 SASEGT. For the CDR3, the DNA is TGTGCCAGCAGTGAAGTGGAGGGTTCGTGGAGTAACTATGGCTACACCTTC. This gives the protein CASSEVEGSWSNYGYTF.

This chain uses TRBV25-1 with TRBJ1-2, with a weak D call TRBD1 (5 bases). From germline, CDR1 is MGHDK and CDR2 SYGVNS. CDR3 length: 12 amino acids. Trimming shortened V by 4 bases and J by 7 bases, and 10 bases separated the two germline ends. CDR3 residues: CASSGGTSGYTF. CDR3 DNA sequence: TGTGCCAGCAGTGGAGGGACTTCTGGCTACACCTTC.

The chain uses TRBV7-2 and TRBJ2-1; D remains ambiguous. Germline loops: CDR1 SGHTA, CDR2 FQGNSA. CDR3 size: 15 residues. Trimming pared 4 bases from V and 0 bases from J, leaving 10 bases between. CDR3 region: CASSSQAFSYNEQFF. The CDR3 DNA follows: TGTGCCAGCAGCTCCCAGGCGTTCTCCTACAATGAGCAGTTCTTC.

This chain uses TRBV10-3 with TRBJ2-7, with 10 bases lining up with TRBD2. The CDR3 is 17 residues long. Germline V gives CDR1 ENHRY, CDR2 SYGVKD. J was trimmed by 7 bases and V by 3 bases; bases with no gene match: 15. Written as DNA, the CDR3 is TGTGCCATCAGTGAAGGGGATCGGACTAGCGGAACCAATGAGCAGTACTTC. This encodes CAISEGDRTSGTNEQYF.

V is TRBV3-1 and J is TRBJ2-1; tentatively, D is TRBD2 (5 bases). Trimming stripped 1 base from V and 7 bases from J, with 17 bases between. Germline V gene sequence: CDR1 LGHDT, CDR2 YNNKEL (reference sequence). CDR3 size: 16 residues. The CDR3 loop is CASSQGRGRAWNEQFF. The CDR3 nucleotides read TGTGCCAGCAGCCAAGGTAGAGGGCGGGCTTGGAATGAGCAGTTCTTC.

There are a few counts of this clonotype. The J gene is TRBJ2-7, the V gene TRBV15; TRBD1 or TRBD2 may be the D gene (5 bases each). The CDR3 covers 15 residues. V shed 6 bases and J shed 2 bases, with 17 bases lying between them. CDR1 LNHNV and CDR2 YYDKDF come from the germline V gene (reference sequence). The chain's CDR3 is CATRRTGTEAYEQYF. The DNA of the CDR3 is TGTGCCACCAGAAGGACCGGGACGGAAGCCTACGAGCAGTACTTC.

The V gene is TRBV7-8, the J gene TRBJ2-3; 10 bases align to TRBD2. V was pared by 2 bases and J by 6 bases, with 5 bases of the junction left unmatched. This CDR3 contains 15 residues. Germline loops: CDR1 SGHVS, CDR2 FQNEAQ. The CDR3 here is CASSLSGGEADTQYF. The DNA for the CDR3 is TGTGCCAGCAGCTTAAGCGGGGGGGAGGCGGATACGCAGTATTTT.

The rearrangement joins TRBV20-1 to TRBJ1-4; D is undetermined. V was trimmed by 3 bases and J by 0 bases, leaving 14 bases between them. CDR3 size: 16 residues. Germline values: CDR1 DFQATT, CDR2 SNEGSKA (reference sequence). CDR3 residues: CSARRGGRATNEKLFF. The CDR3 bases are TGCAGTGCTAGGCGGGGAGGGAGGGCAACTAATGAAAAACTGTTTTTT.

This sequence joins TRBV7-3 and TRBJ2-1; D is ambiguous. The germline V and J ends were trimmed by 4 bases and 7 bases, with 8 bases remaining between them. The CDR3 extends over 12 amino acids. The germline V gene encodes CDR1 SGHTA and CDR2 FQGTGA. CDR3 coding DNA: TGTGCCAGCAGCTCAGACTGGAATGAGCAGTTCTTC. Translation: CASSSDWNEQFF.

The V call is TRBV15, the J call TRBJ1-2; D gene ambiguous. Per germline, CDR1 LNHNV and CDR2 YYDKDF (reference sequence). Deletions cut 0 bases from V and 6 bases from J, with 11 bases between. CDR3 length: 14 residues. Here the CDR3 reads CATSRDQQPDGYTF. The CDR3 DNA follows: TGTGCCACCAGCAGAGACCAACAACCCGATGGCTACACCTTC.